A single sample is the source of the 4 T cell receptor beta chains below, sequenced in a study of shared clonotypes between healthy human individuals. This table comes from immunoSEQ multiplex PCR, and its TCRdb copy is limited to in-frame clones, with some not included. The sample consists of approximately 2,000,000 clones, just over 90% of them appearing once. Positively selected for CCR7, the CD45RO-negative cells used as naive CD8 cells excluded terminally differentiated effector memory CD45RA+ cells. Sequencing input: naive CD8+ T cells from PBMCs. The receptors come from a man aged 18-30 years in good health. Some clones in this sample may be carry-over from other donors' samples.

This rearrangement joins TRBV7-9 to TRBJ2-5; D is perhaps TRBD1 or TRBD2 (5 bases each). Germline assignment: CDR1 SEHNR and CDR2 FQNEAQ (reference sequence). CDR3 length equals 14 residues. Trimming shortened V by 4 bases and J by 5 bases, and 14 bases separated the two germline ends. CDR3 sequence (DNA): TGTGCCAGCAGCTGGGGCGGGCGGCTGGAGACCCAGTACTTC. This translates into CASSWGGRLETQYF.

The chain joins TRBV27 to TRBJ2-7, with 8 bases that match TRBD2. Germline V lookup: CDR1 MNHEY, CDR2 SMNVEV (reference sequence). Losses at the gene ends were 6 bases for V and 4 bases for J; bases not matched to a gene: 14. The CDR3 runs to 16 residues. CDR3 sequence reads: CASSPRGGRTHYEQYF. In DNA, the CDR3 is TGTGCCAGCAGCCCCCGGGGCGGGAGGACACATTACGAGCAGTACTTC.

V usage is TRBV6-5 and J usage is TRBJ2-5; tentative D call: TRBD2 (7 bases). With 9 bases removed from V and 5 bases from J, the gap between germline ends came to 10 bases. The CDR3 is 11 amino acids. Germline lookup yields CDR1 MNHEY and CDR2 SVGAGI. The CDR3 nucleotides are TGTGCCAGTTGGGGGGGCGAGACCCAGTACTTC. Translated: CASWGGETQYF.

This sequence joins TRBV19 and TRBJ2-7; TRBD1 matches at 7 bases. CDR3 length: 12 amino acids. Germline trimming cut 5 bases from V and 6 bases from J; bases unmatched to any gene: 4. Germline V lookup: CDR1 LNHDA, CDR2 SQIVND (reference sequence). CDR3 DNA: TGTGCCAGTAGTCTCCACAGGGGCGAGCAGTACTTC. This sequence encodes CASSLHRGEQYF.